The clone carrying this T cell receptor beta chain is a singleton in its sample. The sample is drawn from a study of T cell changes during pregnancy in multiple sclerosis. The germline gives CDR1 SGHTA, CDR2 FQGNSA. The ends lost 5 bases at V and 4 bases at J; junction bases unmatched: 13. There are 16 residues in the CDR3. Profiled with immunoSEQ multiplex PCR; TCRdb holds only in-frame clones, not every one. This table holds 85,000 to 100,000 clones, approximately 92% found once. The source material was peripheral blood, sampled in the first trimester of pregnancy. The receptor comes from a female donor with multiple sclerosis, enrolled in a pregnancy study. The chain employs TRBV7-2 and TRBJ2-7; 8 bases align to TRBD2. The CDR3 loop reads CASSPGGSGGLYEQYF. CDR3 DNA: TGTGCCAGCAGCCCCGGGGGGAGCGGGGGACTTTACGAGCAGTACTTC.